The 22 T cell receptor beta chains in this list originate from one sample, sequenced in a study of blood T cell repertoires in COVID-19. TCRdb keeps only in-frame clones here, not all; method: immunoSEQ multiplex PCR. The profile shows hundreds of thousands of clones, 86% of them singletons. Sequenced: peripheral blood. The receptors derive from a woman aged 55 to 70 who had recovered from COVID-19.

On this clone: Mismatch with germline at one junction end may stem from a read error. This chain joins TRBV7-7 and TRBJ2-2; 7 bases are a match to TRBD1. This CDR3 comprises 16 residues. Germline CDR1 reads SSHAT; CDR2 reads FNYEAQ (reference sequence). CDR3 bases: TGTGCTAGCAGCTTAGACACACAGGGGAGCACCGGGGAGCTGTTTTTT. Translated: CASSLDTQGSTGELFF.

The J gene is TRBJ2-5, the V gene TRBV19; 11 nucleotides align to TRBD2. This CDR3 is 13 amino acids long. Trimming at V came to 10 bases and at J to 5 bases, leaving 6 bases not matched to a gene. The germline V gene has CDR1 LNHDA and CDR2 SQIVND (reference sequence). This CDR3 reads CATKLAGAETQYF. The CDR3 coding sequence is TGTGCCACCAAACTAGCGGGGGCTGAGACCCAGTACTTC.

The chain links TRBV5-1 to TRBJ2-5, with D perhaps matching TRBD2 (5 bases). Trimming removed 2 bases from V and 0 bases from J, with 8 bases in between. The length of the CDR3 is 14 residues. Germline CDR1 reads SGHRS; CDR2 reads YFSETQ. CDR3 DNA: TGCGCCAGCAGCTTTGGAGGAGACCAAGAGACCCAGTACTTC. This gives the protein CASSFGGDQETQYF.

The V call is TRBV28, the J call TRBJ2-4; 11 positions match TRBD1. Germline trimming cut 8 bases from V and 3 bases from J; bases unmatched to any gene: 3. This CDR3 has 14 residues. Germline CDR1 is MDHEN and CDR2 is SYDVKM. CDR3 in DNA: TGTGCCAGCCGGGACAGGGGGGACAAAAACATTCAGTACTTC. Its translation is CASRDRGDKNIQYF.

The V gene is TRBV6-5, the J gene TRBJ1-2; 9 nucleotides agree with TRBD1. Per the germline V gene, CDR1 is MNHEY and CDR2 is SVGAGI. V trimming: 1 base; J trimming: 8 bases; junction bases outside the gene matches: 8. This CDR3 is built from 15 residues. The CDR3 coding sequence is TGTGCCAGCAGTTACTTACAGGGGGCGGGCGGCGGCTACACCTTC. Residues: CASSYLQGAGGGYTF.

This clone has only one observation. The CDR3 DNA sequence: TGTGCCAGCAGTGAAACAGGTTTGGTCAACTATGGCTACACCTTC. Translating gives CASSETGLVNYGYTF. The V and J genes are TRBV6-1 and TRBJ1-2; perhaps TRBD1 as D (5 bases). This CDR3 is 15 amino acids long. Germline values: CDR1 MNHNS, CDR2 SASEGT. V was cut by 2 bases and J by 2 bases, with 12 bases left in between.

The chain carries TRBV10-3 and TRBJ1-5; no clear D. The V gene lost 0 bases and the J gene lost 3 bases, with 15 bases spanning the gap. The CDR3 contains 17 residues. Germline lookup yields CDR1 ENHRY and CDR2 SYGVKD. The CDR3 sequence is CAISESRSEPYNQPQHF. The CDR3 DNA follows: TGTGCCATCAGTGAGTCGAGGTCGGAACCTTACAATCAGCCCCAGCATTTT.

V and J are TRBV27 and TRBJ1-2; D is unclear. Trimming removed 2 bases from V and 0 bases from J, with 4 bases in between. The CDR3 spans 13 residues. CDR1 and CDR2 (germline): MNHEY, SMNVEV (reference sequence). The CDR3 nucleotides are TGTGCCAGCAGTTTAATAGCTAACTATGGCTACACCTTC. Amino acids: CASSLIANYGYTF.

This sequence joins TRBV5-1 and TRBJ2-7, with 11 nucleotides matching TRBD1. The germline gives CDR1 SGHRS, CDR2 YFSETQ. This CDR3 spans 15 amino acids. Trimming at V came to 2 bases and at J to 5 bases, leaving 6 bases not matched to a gene. Written as DNA, the CDR3 is TGCGCCAGCAGCTTTCCCGGGACAGGGGGGGACGAGCAGTACTTC. It specifies CASSFPGTGGDEQYF.

The chain carries TRBV5-1 and TRBJ2-1, with 11 bases fitting TRBD2. V was pared by 2 bases and J by 1 base, with 2 bases of the junction left unmatched. The CDR3 length is 16 residues. Germline CDR1 reads SGHRS; CDR2 reads YFSETQ. DNA of the CDR3: TGCGCCAGCAGCTTCCTAGCGGGGGGATCCTACAATGAGCAGTTCTTC. Amino acids: CASSFLAGGSYNEQFF.

This rearrangement joins TRBV5-1 to TRBJ2-1; D is uncertain. The CDR3 has 14 residues. CDR1 is SGHRS and CDR2 is YFSETQ in the germline V gene. V dropped 0 bases and J dropped 8 bases, with 12 bases sitting between them. CDR3 in DNA: TGCGCCAGCAGCTTGGTCACTTTTTTAGATGAGCAGTTCTTC. Protein: CASSLVTFLDEQFF.

The CDR3 reads CASSLRRASGELFF. CDR3 nucleotide sequence: TGTGCCAGCAGCTTACGGCGGGCGTCTGGGGAGCTGTTTTTT. The chain joins TRBV7-2 to TRBJ2-2; D is perhaps TRBD2 (5 bases). The CDR3 consists of 14 residues. Trimming left V 2 bases short and J 8 bases short, with 12 bases between. Germline assignment: CDR1 SGHTA and CDR2 FQGNSA.

The V call is TRBV14, the J call TRBJ1-4; 7 positions agree with TRBD1. The V segment lost 3 bases and the J segment 0 bases; nucleotides outside the gene matches: 13. The CDR3 loop spans 19 amino acids. CDR1 and CDR2 (germline): SGHDN, FVKESK. The CDR3 bases are TGTGCCAGCAGCCATTGGACAGGTCCTTTAGTTGCAACTAATGAAAAACTGTTTTTT. It translates to CASSHWTGPLVATNEKLFF. Complete variable domain (other parts from reference TRBV14 and TRBJ1-4): EAGVTQFPSHSVIEKGQTVTLRCDPISGHDNLYWYRRVMGKEIKFLLHFVKESKQDESGMPNNRFLAERTGGTYSTLKVQPAELEDSGVYFCASSHWTGPLVATNEKLFFGSGTQLSVL.

This chain uses TRBV5-1 with TRBJ1-2, with D hard to call. V lost 1 base, J lost 3 bases, and 10 bases lay in between. The length of the CDR3 is 14 residues. Germline CDR1 and CDR2: SGHRS and YFSETQ. The CDR3 DNA is TGCGCCAGCAGCTTGAGCCCCGGGGACTATGGCTACACCTTC. It codes for CASSLSPGDYGYTF.

The J gene is TRBJ2-1, the V gene TRBV5-1; D remains ambiguous. The CDR3 extends over 12 amino acids. Per germline, CDR1 SGHRS and CDR2 YFSETQ. V lost 2 bases and J 7 bases, leaving 7 bases between the germline ends. CDR3 amino acids: CASSLTTNEQFF. Here the CDR3 DNA reads TGCGCCAGCAGCTTAACTACTAATGAGCAGTTCTTC.

The chain uses TRBV11-2 and TRBJ2-7; D is undetermined. Germline values: CDR1 SGHAT, CDR2 FQNNGV. The CDR3 is 13 amino acids. V dropped 0 bases and J dropped 6 bases, with 9 bases sitting between them. The CDR3 DNA reads as TGTGCCAGCAGCTTAGAGATGCTACTCGAGCAGTACTTC. It specifies CASSLEMLLEQYF. Looking up the rest from reference TRBV11-2 and TRBJ2-7 gives the full variable domain: EAGVAQSPRYKIIEKRQSVAFWCNPISGHATLYWYQQILGQGPKLLIQFQNNGVVDDSQLPKDRFSAERLKGVDSTLKIQPAKLEDSAVYLCASSLEMLLEQYFGPGTRLTVT.

The genes are TRBV19 and TRBJ1-1; D is undetermined. Germline V gives CDR1 LNHDA, CDR2 SQIVND (reference sequence). The length of the CDR3 is 17 residues. The V end was cut by 7 bases, the J end by 1 base, with 22 bases between. The DNA for the CDR3 is TGTGCCAGTAAGCCGACCTCTGCGGTCAGAAGGAACACTGAAGCTTTCTTT. This codes for CASKPTSAVRRNTEAFF.

This rearrangement joins TRBV7-9 to TRBJ1-2; D is ambiguous. The length of the CDR3 is 13 residues. Germline V CDR1 and CDR2: SEHNR, FQNEAQ (reference sequence). Trimming stripped 8 bases from V and 6 bases from J, with 16 bases between. The CDR3 sequence is CASGRSPGDGYTF. The CDR3 nucleotides are TGTGCCAGCGGGAGAAGTCCAGGCGATGGCTACACCTTC.

This sequence joins TRBV7-8 and TRBJ1-2; 11 positions match TRBD1. CDR3 length equals 17 residues. J lost 2 bases, V lost 4 bases, and 9 bases had no gene match. Germline V gene sequence: CDR1 SGHVS, CDR2 FQNEAQ. The CDR3 here is CASSYPGQGVNNYGYTF. The CDR3 nucleotides are TGTGCCAGCAGCTACCCGGGACAGGGGGTCAACAACTATGGCTACACCTTC.

This clone was counted between two and nine times. CDR3 DNA: TGCGCCAGCAGCCAAGGGGGACTAGCGGGGGTAGGAACCGGGGAGCTGTTTTTT. This sequence encodes CASSQGGLAGVGTGELFF. The chain recombines TRBV4-1 with TRBJ2-2, with 14 bases that match TRBD2. V was pared by 1 base and J by 5 bases, with 6 bases of the junction left unmatched. From germline, CDR1 is MGHRA and CDR2 YSYEKL. The CDR3 runs 18 residues.

The chain is built from TRBV12-3 or TRBV12-4 and TRBJ1-5, with D unclear. V was shortened by 6 bases and J by 1 base, with 7 bases between the two germline ends. This CDR3 comprises 13 residues. The CDR3 spells CASSTESNQPQHF. CDR3 sequence (DNA): TGTGCCAGCAGCACTGAGAGCAATCAGCCCCAGCATTTT.

The J gene is TRBJ1-5, the V gene TRBV29-1, with 9 bases aligning to TRBD1. Germline lookup yields CDR1 SQVTM and CDR2 ANQGSEA. The CDR3 is made up of 13 amino acids. V gave up 6 bases and J gave up 5 bases; unmatched junction bases: 5. The CDR3 DNA reads TGCAGCGTCCTAACAGGGGGCGATCAGCCCCAGCATTTT. Its translation: CSVLTGGDQPQHF.